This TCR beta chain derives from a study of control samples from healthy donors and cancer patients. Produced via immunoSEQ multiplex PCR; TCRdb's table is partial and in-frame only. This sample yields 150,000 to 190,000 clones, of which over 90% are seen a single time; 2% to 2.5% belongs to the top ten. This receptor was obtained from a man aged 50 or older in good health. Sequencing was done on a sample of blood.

CDR3 nucleotide sequence: TGTGCCTGGAGTGCCGGGACTCTAAACTCTTACGAGCAGTACTTC. The encoded protein is CAWSAGTLNSYEQYF. The chain has TRBV30 and TRBJ2-7, with D possibly being TRBD2 (6 bases). In germline, CDR1 is GTSNPN, CDR2 SVGIG (reference sequence). This CDR3 spans 15 amino acids. Between the trimmed V and J ends, which lost 1 base and 4 bases, there was a span of 17 bases.